This T cell receptor (beta chain) was sequenced during a study of response to subunit inactivated influenza vaccine. MiXCR, applied by TCRdb to the RT-PCR reads, yields one record per CDR3 protein. The sample lists roughly 500,000 distinct CDR3 sequences, 20% to 25% occurring once. The germline V and J ends were trimmed by 3 bases and 2 bases, with 12 bases remaining between them. Germline CDR1 reads SGHRS; CDR2 reads YFSETQ. The CDR3 length is 15 residues. In addition, the sample was reused for a study of T cells expressing NK-cell markers. That study reports: With UMIs, 5'RACE template switching was used to make TCR beta cDNA. In several experiments, sorting was restricted to alpha-beta TCR T cells by an anti-gamma-delta TCR antibody.

The V call is TRBV5-1, the J call TRBJ1-3; D is possibly TRBD1 (5 bases). The receptor comes from a man aged 50-59 years who received an inactivated influenza vaccine. The input for sequencing was CD4+ T cells sorted from PBMCs, taken roughly 12 days after vaccination. This chain's CDR3 is CASSSGTSPGNTIYF. CDR3 DNA: TGCGCCAGCAGCTCGGGGACGAGTCCTGGAAACACCATATATTTT.